One sample yielded the 29 T cell receptor beta chains listed below, sequenced in a study of shared clonotypes between healthy human individuals. Profiled with immunoSEQ multiplex PCR; TCRdb holds only in-frame clones, not every one. Here the sample spans approximately 2.3 million clones, about 92% being singletons. The sequenced sample was naive CD4+ T cells from PBMCs. Subset: CD45RA+ positively selected. These receptor sequences come from a man between 18 and 29 years old in good health. Some clones in this sample may be carry-over from other donors' samples.

This chain links TRBV19 with TRBJ2-1, with D possibly matching TRBD1 (6 bases). Germline V gives CDR1 LNHDA, CDR2 SQIVND (reference sequence). The CDR3 is made up of 15 amino acids. Trimming removed 6 bases at V and 1 base at J, with 13 bases between. CDR3 loop: CASRTGTMSYNEQFF. CDR3 bases: TGTGCCAGTAGAACCGGGACAATGTCCTACAATGAGCAGTTCTTC.

The gene calls are TRBV6-6 and TRBJ2-7, with 11 bases that match TRBD1. This CDR3 contains 15 residues. Germline values: CDR1 MNHNY, CDR2 SVGAGI (reference sequence). V was pared by 6 bases and J by 5 bases, with 9 bases of the junction left unmatched. CDR3 sequence (DNA): TGTGCCAGCAGGGACGGACAGGGGGCTGTCGACGAGCAGTACTTC. It translates to CASRDGQGAVDEQYF.

The chain is built from TRBV28 and TRBJ2-6; D is possibly TRBD1 (6 bases). The ends were cut back, 5 bases at V and 0 bases at J, with 14 bases in the middle. Germline assignment: CDR1 MDHEN and CDR2 SYDVKM. The CDR3 spans 17 residues. CDR3 protein: CASSTGTQRSGANVLTF. CDR3 bases: TGTGCCAGCAGTACCGGGACACAACGCTCTGGGGCCAACGTCCTGACTTTC.

This clone was seen more than once but under ten times. V is TRBV30 and J is TRBJ1-1; D is possibly TRBD1 (6 bases). The V gene lost 4 bases and the J gene lost 5 bases, with 11 bases spanning the gap. CDR1 is GTSNPN and CDR2 is SVGIG in the germline V gene (reference sequence). CDR3 size: 12 residues. CDR3 in DNA: TGTGCCTGGACAGGGGCGGGAACTGAAGCTTTCTTT. It yields the protein CAWTGAGTEAFF.

On this clone: Other DNA sequences within the sample encode an identical CDR3. The chain combines TRBV27 with TRBJ1-5; D is ambiguous. Trimming removed 3 bases from V and 2 bases from J, with 5 bases in between. Germline CDR1 MNHEY, CDR2 SMNVEV (reference sequence). There are 13 residues in the CDR3. The CDR3 DNA reads as TGTGCCAGCAGTTTTAGCGGCAATCAGCCCCAGCATTTT. This gives the protein CASSFSGNQPQHF.

V and J are TRBV28 and TRBJ2-7, with unresolved D. V lost 4 bases, J lost 4 bases, and 8 bases lay in between. The CDR3 extends over 12 amino acids. Germline assignment: CDR1 MDHEN and CDR2 SYDVKM. The CDR3 DNA sequence: TGTGCCAGCAGTTCCCACCGATACGAGCAGTACTTC. Its protein product is CASSSHRYEQYF.

This chain links TRBV4-3 with TRBJ2-1, with D possibly being TRBD2 (5 bases). V was trimmed by 1 base and J by 9 bases, leaving 7 bases between them. Per the germline V gene, CDR1 is LGHNA and CDR2 is YSLEER. The CDR3 contains 12 residues. Here the CDR3 DNA reads TGCGCCAGCAGCCAAGGAGGGCTTGAGCAGTTCTTC. Residues: CASSQGGLEQFF.

V is TRBV4-1 and J is TRBJ2-1; 8 positions match TRBD2. The CDR3 loop spans 15 amino acids. Germline-derived CDR1 and CDR2 are MGHRA and YSYEKL. V trimming: 4 bases; J trimming: 1 base; junction bases outside the gene matches: 3. The CDR3 region is CASSLREVSYNEQFF. Here the CDR3 DNA reads TGCGCCAGCAGCCTGCGGGAGGTTTCCTACAATGAGCAGTTCTTC.

The gene calls are TRBV9 and TRBJ2-7; tentative D call: TRBD2 (5 bases). This CDR3 comprises 13 residues. CDR1 is SGDLS and CDR2 is YYNGEE in the germline V gene. The V end lost 0 bases, the J end lost 6 bases, and 10 bases lay between the germline ends. The CDR3, as DNA: TGTGCCAGCAGCGTAGCTAGCAGCGGCGAGCAGTACTTC. Translating gives CASSVASSGEQYF. Full variable domain (rest looked up from reference TRBV9 and TRBJ2-7): DSGVTQTPKHLITATGQRVTLRCSPRSGDLSVYWYQQSLDQGLQFLIQYYNGEERAKGNILERFSAQQFPDLHSELNLSSLELGDSALYFCASSVASSGEQYFGPGTRLTVT.

The chain uses TRBV30 and TRBJ2-5, with D perhaps TRBD1 or TRBD2 (5 bases each). The CDR3 extends over 12 amino acids. V lost 5 bases and J lost 11, with 18 bases in between. Germline V gene data show CDR1 as GTSNPN and CDR2 as SVGIG (reference sequence). CDR3 amino acids: CAWRGSGREQYF. DNA for the CDR3: TGTGCCTGGCGGGGCAGCGGAAGGGAGCAGTACTTC.

Points on this clone: This same CDR3 is encoded by further DNA sequences in the sample. The CDR3 here is CASSSTGRQETQYF. The CDR3 coding sequence is TGTGCCAGCAGCTCGACAGGGAGGCAAGAGACCCAGTACTTC. The gene calls are TRBV11-2 and TRBJ2-5, with D maybe TRBD1 (7 bases). Germline V gives CDR1 SGHAT, CDR2 FQNNGV. The CDR3 runs 14 residues. V was cut by 4 bases and J by 2 bases, with 11 bases left in between.

The J gene is TRBJ2-6, the V gene TRBV7-9; D is undetermined. In germline, CDR1 is SEHNR, CDR2 FQNEAQ (reference sequence). The CDR3 runs 17 residues. V shed 5 bases and J shed 0 bases, with 14 bases lying between them. CDR3 DNA: TGTGCCAGCAGCCGTGGGATCGCCTCCTCTGGGGCCAACGTCCTGACTTTC. Translation gives CASSRGIASSGANVLTF.

In regard to this clone: The same CDR3 is also encoded by other DNA sequences in this sample. The chain employs TRBV7-2 and TRBJ2-3; D unclear. CDR3 size: 14 residues. V was cut by 3 bases and J by 0 bases, with 7 bases left in between. CDR1 and CDR2 (germline): SGHTA, FQGNSA. This CDR3 reads CASSFGASTDTQYF. The CDR3 DNA is TGTGCCAGCAGCTTCGGAGCTAGCACAGATACGCAGTATTTT.

This clone was seen once. The gene calls are TRBV18 and TRBJ2-5; 7 nucleotides agree with TRBD1. The ends lost 1 base at V and 4 bases at J; junction bases unmatched: 9. CDR1 and CDR2 (germline): KGHSH, LQKENI. This CDR3 is built from 16 residues. The CDR3 coding sequence is TGTGCCAGCTCACCACTGGCCACAGGGGTCGGAGAGACCCAGTACTTC. Protein: CASSPLATGVGETQYF.

J is TRBJ2-1 and V is TRBV7-2; perhaps TRBD2 as D (5 bases). The CDR3 consists of 16 residues. V gave up 4 bases and J gave up 5 bases, with 18 bases separating them. Germline V CDR1 and CDR2: SGHTA, FQGNSA. Here the CDR3 reads CASSSLTGITNNEQFF. In DNA form, the CDR3 reads TGTGCCAGCAGCTCCTTAACCGGGATTACTAACAATGAGCAGTTCTTC. The entire variable domain, with the rest obtained from reference TRBV7-2 and TRBJ2-1, is as follows: GAGVSQSPSNKVTEKGKDVELRCDPISGHTALYWYRQSLGQGLEFLIYFQGNSAPDKSGLPSDRFSAERTGGSVSTLTIQRTQQEDSAVYLCASSSLTGITNNEQFFGPGTRLTVL.

The chain carries TRBV2 and TRBJ2-1; no reliable D call. This CDR3 contains 15 residues. Deletions cut 7 bases from V and 2 bases from J, with 15 bases between. Germline V gene lookup returns CDR1 SNHLY and CDR2 FYNNEI. This chain's CDR3 is CASMVEGLPYNEQFF. In DNA form, the CDR3 reads TGTGCCAGCATGGTAGAAGGGCTACCCTACAATGAGCAGTTCTTC.

The J gene is TRBJ2-1, the V gene TRBV4-1, with D perhaps assigned TRBD1 or TRBD2 (7 bases each). CDR3 length: 18 residues. V was shortened by 0 bases and J by 7 bases, with 22 bases between the two germline ends. Germline assignment: CDR1 MGHRA and CDR2 YSYEKL. The CDR3 loop reads CASSQEGFRSRGGNEQFF. The CDR3 DNA is TGCGCCAGCAGCCAAGAAGGTTTCCGGTCCAGGGGGGGTAATGAGCAGTTCTTC.

The CDR3 DNA is TGCGCCAGCAGCCAAGAGTCGCAATCCCACTATGGCTACACCTTC. Translation gives CASSQESQSHYGYTF. The genes are TRBV4-1 and TRBJ1-2; D uncertain. Trimming removed 0 bases at V and 3 bases at J, with 11 bases between. This CDR3 has 15 residues. Germline CDR1 and CDR2: MGHRA and YSYEKL.

V and J are TRBV5-1 and TRBJ1-1; 8 bases map to TRBD1. Germline V gene sequence: CDR1 SGHRS, CDR2 YFSETQ. CDR3 length: 14 amino acids. V shed 4 bases, J shed 3 bases, and the junction held 5 bases outside the gene matches. CDR3 DNA sequence: TGCGCCAGCAGCACACAGGGGGAGGACACTGAAGCTTTCTTT. Amino acid sequence: CASSTQGEDTEAFF. The variable domain in full, completed from reference TRBV5-1 and TRBJ1-1, reads KAGVTQTPRYLIKTRGQQVTLSCSPISGHRSVSWYQQTPGQGLQFLFEYFSETQRNKGNFPGRFSGRQFSNSRSEMNVSTLELGDSALYLCASSTQGEDTEAFFGQGTRLTVV.

J is TRBJ2-1 and V is TRBV7-2; 8 bases fit TRBD2. The J segment lost 13 bases and the V segment lost 2 bases, leaving 4 bases of the junction unmatched. The CDR3 consists of 12 residues. Germline CDR1 is SGHTA and CDR2 is FQGNSA. The CDR3 region is CASSLSGLGQFF. CDR3 DNA: TGTGCCAGCAGCTTATCGGGACTAGGCCAGTTCTTC.

CDR3 nucleotide sequence: TGTGCCAGCAGCTTATATCGGGGTAATGAGCAGTTCTTC. This encodes CASSLYRGNEQFF. The chain carries TRBV7-6 and TRBJ2-1; perhaps TRBD2 as D (5 bases). The CDR3 spans 13 residues. V was pared by 2 bases and J by 7 bases, with 9 bases between. The germline V gene encodes CDR1 SGHVS and CDR2 FNYEAQ. Complete variable domain (other parts from reference TRBV7-6 and TRBJ2-1): GAGVSQSPRYKVTKRGQDVALRCDPISGHVSLYWYRQALGQGPEFLTYFNYEAQQDKSGLPNDRFSAERPEGSISTLTIQRTEQRDSAMYRCASSLYRGNEQFFGPGTRLTVL.

This chain links TRBV30 with TRBJ1-5; 9 nucleotides line up with TRBD1. Germline V CDR1 and CDR2: GTSNPN, SVGIG (reference sequence). V gave up 0 bases and J gave up 3 bases; unmatched junction bases: 9. This CDR3 spans 17 amino acids. The CDR3 DNA is TGTGCCTGGAGTGTCTCCCGGACAGGGGCCTCCAATCAGCCCCAGCATTTT. Amino acids: CAWSVSRTGASNQPQHF.

This clone was seen a single time. V and J are TRBV6-5 and TRBJ1-2, with a possible D match to TRBD1 (5 bases). V lost 7 bases and J 7 bases, leaving 16 bases between the germline ends. The length of the CDR3 is 13 residues. Germline lookup yields CDR1 MNHEY and CDR2 SVGAGI. Here the CDR3 reads CASKNSGLGGYTF. CDR3 DNA: TGTGCCAGCAAAAACTCAGGGCTTGGTGGCTACACCTTC.

The J gene is TRBJ2-3, the V gene TRBV4-3; D is unresolved. The germline gives CDR1 LGHNA, CDR2 YSLEER. This CDR3 spans 14 amino acids. With 4 bases removed from V and 4 bases from J, the gap between germline ends came to 12 bases. CDR3 sequence reads: CASSPRPLSDTQYF. DNA for the CDR3: TGCGCCAGCAGCCCGAGGCCCCTTTCAGATACGCAGTATTTT.

The chain carries TRBV7-9 and TRBJ1-2, with a weak D call TRBD1 (5 bases). The V end was cut by 0 bases, the J end by 2 bases, with 13 bases between. The CDR3 length is 16 residues. Germline values: CDR1 SEHNR, CDR2 FQNEAQ (reference sequence). The CDR3 sequence is CASSLAARGPNYGYTF. DNA of the CDR3: TGTGCCAGCAGCTTAGCGGCAAGGGGACCGAACTATGGCTACACCTTC.

V gene TRBV6-6 combines with J gene TRBJ2-6; D gene ambiguous. V shed 4 bases and J shed 2 bases, with 3 bases lying between them. The CDR3 loop spans 13 amino acids. Germline V gene lookup returns CDR1 MNHNY and CDR2 SVGAGI (reference sequence). CDR3 nucleotide sequence: TGTGCCAGCAGTTTTACTGGGGCCAACGTCCTGACTTTC. It codes for CASSFTGANVLTF.

This rearrangement joins TRBV19 to TRBJ1-4, with a tentative D call TRBD1 (6 bases). Germline V gives CDR1 LNHDA, CDR2 SQIVND (reference sequence). V lost 7 bases and J 8 bases, leaving 23 bases between the germline ends. The CDR3 runs to 16 residues. The CDR3 coding sequence is TGTGCCAGTACGGATCGGACAGTTCCGCGCCCGGAAAAACTGTTTTTT. Protein sequence: CASTDRTVPRPEKLFF. Full variable domain (outside the CDR3, taken from reference TRBV19 and TRBJ1-4): DGGITQSPKYLFRKEGQNVTLSCEQNLNHDAMYWYRQDPGQGLRLIYYSQIVNDFQKGDIAEGYSVSREKKESFPLTVTSAQKNPTAFYLCASTDRTVPRPEKLFFGSGTQLSVL.

The chain joins TRBV6-5 to TRBJ1-1; a possible D gene is TRBD1 (6 bases). V was trimmed by 0 bases and J by 5 bases, leaving 16 bases between them. The CDR3 extends over 16 amino acids. CDR1 MNHEY and CDR2 SVGAGI come from the germline V gene. Here the CDR3 reads CASSYSRAGARTEAFF. CDR3 in DNA: TGTGCCAGCAGTTACTCGAGAGCGGGGGCGCGGACTGAAGCTTTCTTT.

This clone was found once. V gene TRBV2 combines with J gene TRBJ2-3, with D hard to call. CDR3 length equals 13 residues. CDR1 is SNHLY, CDR2 FYNNEI, per germline. The V end was cut by 8 bases, the J end by 2 bases, with 11 bases between. The CDR3: CASDPSPTDTQYF. The CDR3, as DNA: TGTGCCAGCGATCCCTCCCCCACAGATACGCAGTATTTT.